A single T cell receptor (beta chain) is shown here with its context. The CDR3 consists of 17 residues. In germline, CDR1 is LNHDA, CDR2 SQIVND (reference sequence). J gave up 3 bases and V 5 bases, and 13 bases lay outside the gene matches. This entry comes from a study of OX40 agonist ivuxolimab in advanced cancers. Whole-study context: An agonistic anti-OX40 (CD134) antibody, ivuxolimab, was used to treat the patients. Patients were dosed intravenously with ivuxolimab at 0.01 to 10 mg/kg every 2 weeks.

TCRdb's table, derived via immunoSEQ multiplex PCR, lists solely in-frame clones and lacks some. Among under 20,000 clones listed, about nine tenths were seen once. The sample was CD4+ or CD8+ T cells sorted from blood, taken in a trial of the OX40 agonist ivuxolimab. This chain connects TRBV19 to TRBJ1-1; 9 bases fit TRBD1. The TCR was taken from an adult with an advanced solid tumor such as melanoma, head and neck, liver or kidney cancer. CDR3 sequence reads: CASSLSGDRVGHTEAFF. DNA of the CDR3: TGTGCCAGTAGTCTTTCCGGGGACAGGGTTGGGCACACTGAAGCTTTCTTT.